The 2 T cell receptor beta chains given below trace back to one sample, sequenced in a study of shared clonotypes between healthy human individuals. Sequenced by immunoSEQ multiplex PCR; TCRdb stores in-frame clones only, minus some. This table has around 2.1 million clones, around 95% appearing once. Source material: naive CD4+ T cells sorted from blood. Regarding subset: CD45RA+ positively selected. The receptor set was obtained from a man aged 18 to 29 in good health.

On this clone itself: At the DNA level, this CDR3 is encoded by other sequences in the same sample as well. The V and J genes are TRBV5-1 and TRBJ1-1; tentatively, D is TRBD1 (6 bases). Trimming left V 4 bases short and J 6 bases short, with 10 bases between. This CDR3 has 12 amino acids. Germline V CDR1 and CDR2: SGHRS, YFSETQ. CDR3 region: CASSPRGAEAFF. The CDR3 DNA reads as TGCGCCAGCAGCCCTAGGGGGGCTGAAGCTTTCTTT.

The V and J genes are TRBV18 and TRBJ2-5, with D perhaps TRBD1 or TRBD2 (6 bases each). Germline CDR1 KGHSH, CDR2 LQKENI. The CDR3 totals 16 residues. Between the trimmed V and J ends, which lost 5 bases and 2 bases, there was a span of 18 bases. The CDR3 region is CASSSLGGAVQETQYF. As DNA, the CDR3 is TGTGCCAGCTCATCCCTCGGGGGCGCCGTACAAGAGACCCAGTACTTC.